One T cell receptor beta chain is described in this entry. Its target is unknown. Relative to the germline gene, one junction end is altered; a read error may explain this. The sample belongs to a study of cytomegalovirus exposure and HLA in healthy donors. Study-level results: There were under 200 TCR beta chains listed as cytomegalovirus-associated. An assumption of roughly uniform sequencing depth across donors underlay the presence/absence analyses. Reported findings show TCR beta sequences accurately forecast HLA-A and HLA-B alleles in most subjects.

The CDR3 loop spans 14 amino acids. Germline values: CDR1 MNHNS, CDR2 SASEGT. The PCR contained 60 Vbeta and 13 Jbeta primers. Clones were sequenced by immunoSEQ multiplex PCR, and TCRdb holds only the in-frame ones, with some missing. Of about 140,000 clones in the sample, approximately 68% were seen once. The chain uses TRBV6-1 and TRBJ1-6; perhaps TRBD1 as D (5 bases). Sequencing was done on a sample of PBMCs. The source of this sequence is a man in his sixties in good health and CMV-seronegative. CDR3 loop: CAGRQTVRNSPLHF. The CDR3 DNA reads TGTGCCGGCAGGCAGACAGTCCGAAATTCACCCCTCCACTTT.